This T cell receptor (beta chain) emerged from a study of human T cells and chemical hapten exposure. This CDR3 spans 15 amino acids. Trimming pared 5 bases from V and 4 bases from J, leaving 16 bases between. Germline-derived CDR1 and CDR2 are KGHDR and SFDVKD. It was from unfractionated whole blood that total RNA was extracted. TCRdb independently ran MiXCR on the 5' RACE reads; one entry per CDR3 protein. The sample records tens of thousands of distinct CDR3 sequences, roughly 7.7% being singletons. The receptor comes from a male donor in good health. This chain uses TRBV24-1 with TRBJ2-5, with a weak D call TRBD2 (6 bases). CDR3 DNA: TGTGCCACCAGTGCAGCCGGCGGGGCGGGAGAGACCCAGTACTTC. This sequence encodes CATSAAGGAGETQYF.